The sequence of this T cell receptor (beta chain) was determined in a study of chemoradiotherapy in HPV16-positive cancers. Libraries were prepared by immunoSEQ multiplex PCR; TCRdb keeps only in-frame clonotypes and omits some of them. This sample has 25,000 to 40,000 clones, with about nine tenths found just once. Regarding the study as a whole: Functional assays defining HPV-specific T cells used only a couple of HPV16-positive patients.

Points on this clone: Antigen: not known.

The sequences come from blood, collected from a patient who underwent chemoradiotherapy. The origin of this receptor is a human donor with HPV-associated anogenital cancer.

CDR3 residues: CASSLGRVTRWVEAFF. The CDR3 nucleotides are TGTGCCAGCAGCTTGGGCAGGGTTACCCGGTGGGTCGAAGCTTTCTTT. V is TRBV5-6 and J is TRBJ1-1, with TRBD1 as a possible D gene (5 bases). Germline loops: CDR1 SGHDT, CDR2 YYEEEE. The CDR3 is 16 amino acids. V was trimmed by 0 bases and J by 8 bases, leaving 20 bases between them.